The entry below gives a single TCR beta chain sequence along with its context. The data were taken from a study of blood T cell repertoires in COVID-19. Clones were read by immunoSEQ multiplex PCR, and TCRdb kept only the in-frame ones, dropping some. This table holds over 200,000 clones, about 90% found once. The germline V and J ends were trimmed by 3 bases and 3 bases, with 12 bases remaining between them. Germline CDR1 reads LNHDA; CDR2 reads SQIVND (reference sequence). This CDR3 is 15 amino acids long. The receptor's source is a woman aged 45-59 years in a cohort exposed to, infected with or recovered from COVID-19 (not recorded which). The chain recombines TRBV19 with TRBJ1-3; D gene ambiguous. Sequencing was performed on PBMCs or T cells enriched from blood (not recorded which). The CDR3 reads CASSISGTLGNTIYF. The CDR3 DNA sequence: TGTGCCAGTAGTATTTCGGGAACTCTTGGAAACACCATATATTTT.